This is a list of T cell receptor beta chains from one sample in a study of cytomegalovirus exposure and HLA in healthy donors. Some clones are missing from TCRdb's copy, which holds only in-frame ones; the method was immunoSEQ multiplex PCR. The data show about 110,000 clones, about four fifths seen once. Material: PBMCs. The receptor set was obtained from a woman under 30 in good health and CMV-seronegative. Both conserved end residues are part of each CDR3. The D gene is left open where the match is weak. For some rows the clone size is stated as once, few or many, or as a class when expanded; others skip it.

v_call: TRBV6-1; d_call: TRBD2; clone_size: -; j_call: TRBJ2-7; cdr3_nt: TGTGCCAGCAGTGAAGGCATAGCGGGAGGTTACGAGCAGTACTTC; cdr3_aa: CASSEGIAGGYEQYF
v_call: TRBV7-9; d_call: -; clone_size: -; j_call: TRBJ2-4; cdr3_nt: TGTGCCAGCAGCCTACAAGGGGGCGGGAGGAACATTCAGTACTTC; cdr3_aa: CASSLQGGGRNIQYF
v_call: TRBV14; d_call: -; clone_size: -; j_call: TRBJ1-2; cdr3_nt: TGTGCCAGCAGCCAAGGCGAGGGAATCTATGGCTACACCTTC; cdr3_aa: CASSQGEGIYGYTF
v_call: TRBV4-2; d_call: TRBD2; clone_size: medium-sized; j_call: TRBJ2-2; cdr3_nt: TGTGCCAGCAGCCAAGGGACTAGCGGGAGCGGGGAGCTGTTTTTT; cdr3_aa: CASSQGTSGSGELFF
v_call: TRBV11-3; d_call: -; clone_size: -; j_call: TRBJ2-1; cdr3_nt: TGTGCCAGCAGCCGTCGAGGCGGGTTCGACAATGAGCAGTTCTTC; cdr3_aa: CASSRRGGFDNEQFF
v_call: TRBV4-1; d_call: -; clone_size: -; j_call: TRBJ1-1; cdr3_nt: TGCGCCAGCAGCCAAATTCCGGGGGGAAACACTGAAGATTTCTTT; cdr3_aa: CASSQIPGGNTEDFF
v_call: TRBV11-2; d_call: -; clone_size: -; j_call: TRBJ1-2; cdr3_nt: TGTGCCAGCAGCTTTTCTAGCACAGGGCAGGGGGGCTACACCTTC; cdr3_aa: CASSFSSTGQGGYTF
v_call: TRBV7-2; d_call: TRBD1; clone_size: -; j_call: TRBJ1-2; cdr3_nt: TGTGCCAGCAGCTCCAGGGGGGACAGGGGGTATGGCTACACCTTC; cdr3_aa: CASSSRGDRGYGYTF
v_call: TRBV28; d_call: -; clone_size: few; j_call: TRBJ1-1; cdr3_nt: TGTGCCAGCAGTTTATCTGGCGCGGGGCCATGGAACTCTGAAGCTTTCTTT; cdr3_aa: CASSLSGAGPWNSEAFF
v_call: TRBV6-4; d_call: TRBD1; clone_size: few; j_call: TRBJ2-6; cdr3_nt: TGTGCCAGCAGTGACCAGGGGGCGACTGGGGCCAACGTCCTGACTTTC; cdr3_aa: CASSDQGATGANVLTF
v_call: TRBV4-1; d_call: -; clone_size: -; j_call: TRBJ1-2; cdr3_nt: TGCGCCAGCAGCCAAGAATCAGCTAACTATGGCTACACCTTC; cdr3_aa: CASSQESANYGYTF